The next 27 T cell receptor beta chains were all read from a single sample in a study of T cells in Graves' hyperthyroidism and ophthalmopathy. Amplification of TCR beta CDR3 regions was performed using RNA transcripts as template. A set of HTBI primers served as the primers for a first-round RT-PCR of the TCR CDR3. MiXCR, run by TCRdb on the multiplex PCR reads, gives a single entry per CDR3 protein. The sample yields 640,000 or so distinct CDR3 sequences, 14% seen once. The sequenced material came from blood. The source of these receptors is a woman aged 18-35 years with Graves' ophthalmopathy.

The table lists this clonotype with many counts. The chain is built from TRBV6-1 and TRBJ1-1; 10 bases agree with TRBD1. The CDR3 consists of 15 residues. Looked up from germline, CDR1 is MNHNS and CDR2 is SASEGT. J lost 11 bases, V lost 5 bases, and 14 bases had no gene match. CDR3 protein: CASSSGQGGGLWAFF. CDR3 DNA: TGTGCCAGCAGTTCCGGACAGGGGGGAGGCTTATGGGCTTTCTTT.

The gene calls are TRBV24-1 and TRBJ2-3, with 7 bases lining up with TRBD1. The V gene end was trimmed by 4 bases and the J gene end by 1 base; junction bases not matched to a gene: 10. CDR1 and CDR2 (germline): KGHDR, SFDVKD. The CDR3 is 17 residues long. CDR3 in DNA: TGTGCCACCAGTGACCGAGGGACAGCGCGTGGCACAGATACGCAGTATTTT. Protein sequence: CATSDRGTARGTDTQYF.

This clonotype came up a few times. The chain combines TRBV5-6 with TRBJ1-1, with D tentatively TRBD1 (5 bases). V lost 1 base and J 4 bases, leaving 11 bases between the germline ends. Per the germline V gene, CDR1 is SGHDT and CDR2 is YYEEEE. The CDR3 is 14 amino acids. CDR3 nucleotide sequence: TGTGCCAGCAGCTTGCTGGGGACCGGCACTGAAGCTTTCTTT. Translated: CASSLLGTGTEAFF.

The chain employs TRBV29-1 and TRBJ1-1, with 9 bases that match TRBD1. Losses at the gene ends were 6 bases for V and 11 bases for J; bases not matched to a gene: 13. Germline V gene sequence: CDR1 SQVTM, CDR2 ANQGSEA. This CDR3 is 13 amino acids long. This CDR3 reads CSVYAGDRDTAFF. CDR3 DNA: TGCAGCGTCTATGCGGGGGACAGGGACACGGCTTTCTTT.

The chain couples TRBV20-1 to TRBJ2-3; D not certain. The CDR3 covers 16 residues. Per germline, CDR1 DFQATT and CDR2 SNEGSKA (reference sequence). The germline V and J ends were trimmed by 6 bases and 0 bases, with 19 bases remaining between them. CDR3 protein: CSARSRPNYSTDTQYF. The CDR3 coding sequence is TGCAGTGCCAGATCTCGGCCGAACTACAGCACAGATACGCAGTATTTT.

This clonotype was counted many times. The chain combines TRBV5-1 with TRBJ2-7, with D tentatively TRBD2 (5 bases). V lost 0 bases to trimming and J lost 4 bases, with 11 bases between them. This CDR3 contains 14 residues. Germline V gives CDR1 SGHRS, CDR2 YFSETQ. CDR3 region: CASSLDGSAYEQYF. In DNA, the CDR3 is TGCGCCAGCAGCTTGGATGGTAGCGCGTACGAGCAGTACTTC. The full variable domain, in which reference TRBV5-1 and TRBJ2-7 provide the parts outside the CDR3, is KAGVTQTPRYLIKTRGQQVTLSCSPISGHRSVSWYQQTPGQGLQFLFEYFSETQRNKGNFPGRFSGRQFSNSRSEMNVSTLELGDSALYLCASSLDGSAYEQYFGPGTRLTVT.

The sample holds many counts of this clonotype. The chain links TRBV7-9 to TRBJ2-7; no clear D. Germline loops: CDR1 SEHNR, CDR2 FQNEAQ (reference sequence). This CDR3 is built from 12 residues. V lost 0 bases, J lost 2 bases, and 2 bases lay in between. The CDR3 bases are TGTGCCAGCAGCTTAGCGCCCTACGAGCAGTACTTC. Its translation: CASSLAPYEQYF. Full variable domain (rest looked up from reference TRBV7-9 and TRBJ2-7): DTGVSQNPRHKITKRGQNVTFRCDPISEHNRLYWYRQTLGQGPEFLTYFQNEAQLEKSRLLSDRFSAERPKGSFSTLEIQRTEQGDSAMYLCASSLAPYEQYFGPGTRLTVT.

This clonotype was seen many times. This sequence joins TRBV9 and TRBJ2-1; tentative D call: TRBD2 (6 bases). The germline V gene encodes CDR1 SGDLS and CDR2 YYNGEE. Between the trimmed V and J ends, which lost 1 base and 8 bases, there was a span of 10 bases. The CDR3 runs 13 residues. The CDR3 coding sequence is TGTGCCAGCAGCGTAACTAGCTCGGATGAGCAGTTCTTC. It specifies CASSVTSSDEQFF.

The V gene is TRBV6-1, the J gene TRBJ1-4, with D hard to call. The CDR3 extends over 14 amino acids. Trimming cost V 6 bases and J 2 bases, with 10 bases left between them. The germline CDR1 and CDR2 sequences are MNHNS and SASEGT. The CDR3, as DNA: TGTGCCAGCAGCCTGGCGCTCACTAATGAAAAACTGTTTTTT. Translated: CASSLALTNEKLFF.

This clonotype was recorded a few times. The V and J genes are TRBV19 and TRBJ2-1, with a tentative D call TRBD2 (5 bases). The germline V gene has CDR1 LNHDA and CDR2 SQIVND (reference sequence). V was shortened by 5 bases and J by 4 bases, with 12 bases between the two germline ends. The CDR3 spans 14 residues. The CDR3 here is CASSVPGLYNEQFF. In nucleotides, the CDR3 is TGTGCCAGTAGTGTCCCAGGACTTTACAATGAGCAGTTCTTC. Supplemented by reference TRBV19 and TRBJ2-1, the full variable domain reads DGGITQSPKYLFRKEGQNVTLSCEQNLNHDAMYWYRQDPGQGLRLIYYSQIVNDFQKGDIAEGYSVSREKKESFPLTVTSAQKNPTAFYLCASSVPGLYNEQFFGPGTRLTVL.

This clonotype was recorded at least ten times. Here the CDR3 DNA reads TGTGCCAGCACCCGCCTAGCGGTGACAGATACGCAGTATTTT. Amino acids: CASTRLAVTDTQYF. V gene TRBV2 combines with J gene TRBJ2-3; 7 nucleotides line up with TRBD2. J lost 3 bases, V lost 7 bases, and 7 bases had no gene match. Germline V gives CDR1 SNHLY, CDR2 FYNNEI. The CDR3 is 14 residues long.

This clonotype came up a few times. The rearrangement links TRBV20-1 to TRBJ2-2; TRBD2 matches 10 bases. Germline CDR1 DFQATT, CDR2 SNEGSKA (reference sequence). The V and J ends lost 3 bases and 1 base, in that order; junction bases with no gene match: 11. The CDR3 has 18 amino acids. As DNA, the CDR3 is TGCAGTGCTAGGCCCGGGGGAGCGGGAGGGGGGAACACCGGGGAGCTGTTTTTT. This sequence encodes CSARPGGAGGGNTGELFF.

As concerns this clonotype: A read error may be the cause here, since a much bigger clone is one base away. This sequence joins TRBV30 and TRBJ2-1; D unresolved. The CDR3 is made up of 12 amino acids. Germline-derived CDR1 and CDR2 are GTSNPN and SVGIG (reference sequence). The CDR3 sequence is CVWSAQLNEQFF. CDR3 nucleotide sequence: TGTGTCTGGAGTGCCCAGTTGAATGAGCAGTTCTTC.

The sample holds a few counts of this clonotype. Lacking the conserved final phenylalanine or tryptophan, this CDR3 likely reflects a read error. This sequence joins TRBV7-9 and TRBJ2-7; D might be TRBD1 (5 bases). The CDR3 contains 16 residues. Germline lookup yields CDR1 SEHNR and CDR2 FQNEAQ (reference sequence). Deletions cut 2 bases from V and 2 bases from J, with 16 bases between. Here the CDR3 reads CASSLTPQAGTYEQYL. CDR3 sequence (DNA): TGTGCCAGCAGCTTAACCCCCCAAGCAGGGACCTACGAGCAGTACCTC.

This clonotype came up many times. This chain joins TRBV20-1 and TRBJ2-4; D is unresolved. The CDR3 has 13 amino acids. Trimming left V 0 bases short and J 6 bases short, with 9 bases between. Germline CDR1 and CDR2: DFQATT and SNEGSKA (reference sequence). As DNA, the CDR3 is TGCAGTGCTAGAGATCGCGTGGGAAACATTCAGTACTTC. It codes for CSARDRVGNIQYF.

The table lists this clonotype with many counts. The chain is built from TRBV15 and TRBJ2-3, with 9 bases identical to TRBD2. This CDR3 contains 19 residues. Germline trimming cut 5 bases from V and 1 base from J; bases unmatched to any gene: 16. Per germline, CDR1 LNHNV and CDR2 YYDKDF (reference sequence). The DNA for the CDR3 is TGTGCCACCAGCTCACCCATGGCTAGCGGGATGGTGGGCACAGATACGCAGTATTTT. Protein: CATSSPMASGMVGTDTQYF. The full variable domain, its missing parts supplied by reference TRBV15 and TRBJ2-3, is DAMVIQNPRYQVTQFGKPVTLSCSQTLNHNVMYWYQQKSSQAPKLLFHYYDKDFNNEADTPDNFQSRRPNTSFCFLDIRSPGLGDTAMYLCATSSPMASGMVGTDTQYFGPGTRLTVL.

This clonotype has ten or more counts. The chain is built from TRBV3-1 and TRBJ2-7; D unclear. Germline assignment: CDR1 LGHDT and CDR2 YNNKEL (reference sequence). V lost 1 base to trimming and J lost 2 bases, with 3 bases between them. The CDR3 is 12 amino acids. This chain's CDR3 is CASSQVAYEQYF. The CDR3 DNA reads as TGTGCCAGCAGCCAAGTGGCCTACGAGCAGTACTTC.

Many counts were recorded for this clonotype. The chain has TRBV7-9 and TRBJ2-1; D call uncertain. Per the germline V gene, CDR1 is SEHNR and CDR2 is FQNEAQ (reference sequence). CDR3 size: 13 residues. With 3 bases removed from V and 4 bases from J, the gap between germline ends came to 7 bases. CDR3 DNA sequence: TGTGCCAGCAGCTTGGCTCTATACAATGAGCAGTTCTTC. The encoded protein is CASSLALYNEQFF.

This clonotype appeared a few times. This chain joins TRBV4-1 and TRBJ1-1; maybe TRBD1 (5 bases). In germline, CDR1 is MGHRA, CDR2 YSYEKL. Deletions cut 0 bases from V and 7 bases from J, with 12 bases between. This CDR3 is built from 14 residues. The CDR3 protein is CASSQERRRDEAFF. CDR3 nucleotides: TGCGCCAGCAGCCAAGAAAGGCGCAGGGATGAAGCTTTCTTT.

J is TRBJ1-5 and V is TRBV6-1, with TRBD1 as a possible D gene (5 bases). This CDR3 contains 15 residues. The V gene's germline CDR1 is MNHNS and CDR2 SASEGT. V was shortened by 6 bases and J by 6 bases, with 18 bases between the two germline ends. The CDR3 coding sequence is TGTGCCAGCAGAACGGGACGAGAAGGAGGTCAGCCCCAGCATTTT. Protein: CASRTGREGGQPQHF.

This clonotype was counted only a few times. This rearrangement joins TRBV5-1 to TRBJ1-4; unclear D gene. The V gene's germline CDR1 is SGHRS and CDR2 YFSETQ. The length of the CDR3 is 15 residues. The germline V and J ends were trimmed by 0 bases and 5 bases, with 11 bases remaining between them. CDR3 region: CASSLEVLQNEKLFF. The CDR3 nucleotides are TGCGCCAGCAGCTTGGAGGTACTCCAAAATGAAAAACTGTTTTTT. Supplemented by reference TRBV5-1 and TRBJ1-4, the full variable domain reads KAGVTQTPRYLIKTRGQQVTLSCSPISGHRSVSWYQQTPGQGLQFLFEYFSETQRNKGNFPGRFSGRQFSNSRSEMNVSTLELGDSALYLCASSLEVLQNEKLFFGSGTQLSVL.

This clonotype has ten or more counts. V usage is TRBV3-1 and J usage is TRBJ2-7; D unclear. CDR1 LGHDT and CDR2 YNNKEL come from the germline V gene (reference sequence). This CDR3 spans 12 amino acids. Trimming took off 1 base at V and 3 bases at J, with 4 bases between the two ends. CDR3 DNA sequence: TGTGCCAGCAGCCAAGGCGGCTACGAGCAGTACTTC. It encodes CASSQGGYEQYF.

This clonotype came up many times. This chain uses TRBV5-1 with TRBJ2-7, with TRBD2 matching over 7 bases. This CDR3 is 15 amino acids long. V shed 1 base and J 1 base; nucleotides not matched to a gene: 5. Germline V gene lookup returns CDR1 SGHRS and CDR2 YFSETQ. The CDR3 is CASSLYSGSSYEQYF. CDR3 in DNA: TGCGCCAGCAGCTTGTATAGCGGGTCTTCCTACGAGCAGTACTTC.

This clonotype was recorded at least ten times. CDR3 amino acids: CASSLGLPYGYTF. CDR3 DNA: TGTGCCAGCAGTTTGGGTTTACCTTATGGCTACACCTTC. This chain links TRBV12-3 or TRBV12-4 with TRBJ1-2; D is ambiguous. V shed 3 bases and J shed 5 bases, with 10 bases lying between them. The CDR3 loop spans 13 amino acids.

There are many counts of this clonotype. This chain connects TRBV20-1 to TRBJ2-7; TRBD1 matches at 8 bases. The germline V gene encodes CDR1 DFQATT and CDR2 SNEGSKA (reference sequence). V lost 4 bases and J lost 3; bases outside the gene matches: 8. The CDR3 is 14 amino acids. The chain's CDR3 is CSATPGQAHYEQYF. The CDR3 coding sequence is TGCAGTGCTACACCGGGACAGGCCCACTACGAGCAGTACTTC.

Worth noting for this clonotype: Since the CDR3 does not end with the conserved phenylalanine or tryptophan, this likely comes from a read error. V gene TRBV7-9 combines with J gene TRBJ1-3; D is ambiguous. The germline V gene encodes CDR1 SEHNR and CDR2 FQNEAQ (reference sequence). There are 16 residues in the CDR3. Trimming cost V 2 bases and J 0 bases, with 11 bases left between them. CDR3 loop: CASSLNSEDSGNTIYL. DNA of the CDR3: TGTGCCAGCAGCTTAAACTCAGAGGACTCTGGAAACACCATATATCTT.

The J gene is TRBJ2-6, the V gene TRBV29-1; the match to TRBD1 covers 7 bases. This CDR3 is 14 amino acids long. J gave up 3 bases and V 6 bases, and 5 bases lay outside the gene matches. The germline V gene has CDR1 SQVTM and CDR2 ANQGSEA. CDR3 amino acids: CSVKQGVGANVLTF. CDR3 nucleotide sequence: TGCAGCGTCAAGCAGGGGGTTGGGGCCAACGTCCTGACTTTC.